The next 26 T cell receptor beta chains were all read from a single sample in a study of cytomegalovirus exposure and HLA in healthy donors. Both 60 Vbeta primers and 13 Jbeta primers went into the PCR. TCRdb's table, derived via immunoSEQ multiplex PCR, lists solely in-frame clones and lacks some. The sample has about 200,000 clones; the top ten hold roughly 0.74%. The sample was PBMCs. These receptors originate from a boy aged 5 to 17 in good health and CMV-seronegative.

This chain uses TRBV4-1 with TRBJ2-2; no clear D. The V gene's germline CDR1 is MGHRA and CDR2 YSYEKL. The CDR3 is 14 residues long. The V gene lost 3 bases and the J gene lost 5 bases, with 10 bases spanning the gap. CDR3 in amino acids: CASSHPITTGELFF. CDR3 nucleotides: TGCGCCAGCAGCCACCCCATTACAACCGGGGAGCTGTTTTTT.

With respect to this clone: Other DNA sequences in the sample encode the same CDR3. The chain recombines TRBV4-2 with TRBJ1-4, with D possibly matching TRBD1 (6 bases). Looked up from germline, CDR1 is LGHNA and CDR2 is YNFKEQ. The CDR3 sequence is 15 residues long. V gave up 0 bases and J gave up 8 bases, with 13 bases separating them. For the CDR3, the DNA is TGTGCCAGCAGCCAAGACCCGAACAGGGACGAAAAACTGTTTTTT. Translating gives CASSQDPNRDEKLFF.

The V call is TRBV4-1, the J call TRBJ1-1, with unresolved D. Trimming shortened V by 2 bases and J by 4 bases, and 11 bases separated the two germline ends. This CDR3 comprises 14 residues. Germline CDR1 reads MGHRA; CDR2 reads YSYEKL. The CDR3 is CASSQPTSGTEAFF. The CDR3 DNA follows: TGCGCCAGCAGCCAACCTACTTCGGGCACTGAAGCTTTCTTT.

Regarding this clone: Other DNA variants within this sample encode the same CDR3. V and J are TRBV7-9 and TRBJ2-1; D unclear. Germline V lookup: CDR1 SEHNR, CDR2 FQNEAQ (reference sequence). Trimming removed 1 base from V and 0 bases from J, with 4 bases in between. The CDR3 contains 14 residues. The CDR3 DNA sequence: TGTGCCAGCAGCTTAGTCGGCTCCTACAATGAGCAGTTCTTC. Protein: CASSLVGSYNEQFF.

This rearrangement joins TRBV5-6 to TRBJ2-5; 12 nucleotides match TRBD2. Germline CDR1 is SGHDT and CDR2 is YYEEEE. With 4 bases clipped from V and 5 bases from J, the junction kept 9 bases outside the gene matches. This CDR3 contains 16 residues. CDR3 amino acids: CASSPLAGGPPETQYF. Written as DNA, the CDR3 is TGTGCCAGCAGCCCGCTAGCGGGGGGGCCTCCGGAGACCCAGTACTTC.

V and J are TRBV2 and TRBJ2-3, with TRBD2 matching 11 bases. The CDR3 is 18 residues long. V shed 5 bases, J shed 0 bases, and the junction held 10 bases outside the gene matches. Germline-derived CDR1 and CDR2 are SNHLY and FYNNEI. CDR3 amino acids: CASSPQLAGGSSTDTQYF. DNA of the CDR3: TGTGCCAGCAGTCCGCAGCTAGCGGGGGGATCTAGCACAGATACGCAGTATTTT.

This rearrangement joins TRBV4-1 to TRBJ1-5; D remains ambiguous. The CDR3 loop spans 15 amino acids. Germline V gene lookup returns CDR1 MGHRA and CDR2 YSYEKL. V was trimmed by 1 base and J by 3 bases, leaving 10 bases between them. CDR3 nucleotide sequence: TGCGCCAGCAGCCAAGGAGGGCAGCCCAATCAGCCCCAGCATTTT. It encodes CASSQGGQPNQPQHF.

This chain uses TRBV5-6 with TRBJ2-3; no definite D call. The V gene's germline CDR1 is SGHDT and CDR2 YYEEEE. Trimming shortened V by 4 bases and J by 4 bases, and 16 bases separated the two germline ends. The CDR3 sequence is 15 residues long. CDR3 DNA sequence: TGTGCCAGCAGCCTCAGATCCTCAGGCGCAGATACGCAGTATTTT. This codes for CASSLRSSGADTQYF.

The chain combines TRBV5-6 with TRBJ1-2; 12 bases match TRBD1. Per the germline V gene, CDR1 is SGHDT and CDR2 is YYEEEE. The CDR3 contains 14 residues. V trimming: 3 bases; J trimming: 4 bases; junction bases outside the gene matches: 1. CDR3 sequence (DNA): TGTGCCAGCAGCTGGGGACAGGGGGCCTATGGCTACACCTTC. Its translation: CASSWGQGAYGYTF. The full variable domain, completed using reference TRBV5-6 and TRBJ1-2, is DAGVTQSPTHLIKTRGQQVTLRCSPKSGHDTVSWYQQALGQGPQFIFQYYEEEERQRGNFPDRFSGHQFPNYSSELNVNALLLGDSALYLCASSWGQGAYGYTFGSGTRLTVV.

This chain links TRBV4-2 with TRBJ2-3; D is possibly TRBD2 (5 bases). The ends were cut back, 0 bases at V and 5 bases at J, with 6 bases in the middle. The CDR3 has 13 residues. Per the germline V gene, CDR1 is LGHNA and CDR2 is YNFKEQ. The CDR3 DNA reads TGTGCCAGCAGCCAAGATCGGGGAGATACGCAGTATTTT. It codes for CASSQDRGDTQYF.

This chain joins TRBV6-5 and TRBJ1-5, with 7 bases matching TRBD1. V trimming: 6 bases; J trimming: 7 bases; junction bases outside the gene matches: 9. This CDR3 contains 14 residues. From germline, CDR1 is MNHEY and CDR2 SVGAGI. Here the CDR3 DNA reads TGTGCCAGCAGCAGACAGGGACTAGAACAGCCCCAGCATTTT. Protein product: CASSRQGLEQPQHF.

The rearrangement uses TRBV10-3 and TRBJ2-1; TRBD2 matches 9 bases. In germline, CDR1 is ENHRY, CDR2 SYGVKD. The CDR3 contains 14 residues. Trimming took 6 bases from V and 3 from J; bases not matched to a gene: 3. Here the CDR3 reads CAIRATSGYNEQFF. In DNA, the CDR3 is TGTGCCATCAGAGCGACTAGCGGCTACAATGAGCAGTTCTTC.

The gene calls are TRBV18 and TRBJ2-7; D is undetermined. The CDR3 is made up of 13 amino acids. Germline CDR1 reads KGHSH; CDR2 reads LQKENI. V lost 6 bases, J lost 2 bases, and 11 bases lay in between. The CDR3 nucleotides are TGTGCCAGCTCCCCCGATAGTGCCTACGAGCAGTACTTC. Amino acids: CASSPDSAYEQYF.

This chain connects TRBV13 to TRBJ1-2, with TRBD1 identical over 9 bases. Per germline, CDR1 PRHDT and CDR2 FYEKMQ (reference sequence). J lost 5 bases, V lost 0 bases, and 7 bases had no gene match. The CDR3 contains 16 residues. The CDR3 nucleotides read TGTGCCAGCAGCTTAGGGGCCGTGGGACAGGGTTATGGCTACACCTTC. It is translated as CASSLGAVGQGYGYTF.

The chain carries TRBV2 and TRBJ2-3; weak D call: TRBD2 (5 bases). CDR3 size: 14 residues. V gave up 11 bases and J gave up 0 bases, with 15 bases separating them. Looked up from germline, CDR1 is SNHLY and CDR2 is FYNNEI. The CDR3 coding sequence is TGTGCCGGCCGCTTAGGACTTAGCACAGATACGCAGTATTTT. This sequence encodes CAGRLGLSTDTQYF.

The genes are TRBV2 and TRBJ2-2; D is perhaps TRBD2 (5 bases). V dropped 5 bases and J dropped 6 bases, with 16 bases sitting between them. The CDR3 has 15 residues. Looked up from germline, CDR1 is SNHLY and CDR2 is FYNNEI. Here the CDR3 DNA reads TGTGCCAGCAGTCCATTACCCCTAGCCGCCGGGGAGCTGTTTTTT. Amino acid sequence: CASSPLPLAAGELFF.

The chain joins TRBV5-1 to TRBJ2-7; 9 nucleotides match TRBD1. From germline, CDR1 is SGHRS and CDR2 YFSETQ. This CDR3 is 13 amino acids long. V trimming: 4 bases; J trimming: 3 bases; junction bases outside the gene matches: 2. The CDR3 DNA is TGCGCCAGCAGCGCGACAGGGGGCTACGAGCAGTACTTC. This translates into CASSATGGYEQYF.

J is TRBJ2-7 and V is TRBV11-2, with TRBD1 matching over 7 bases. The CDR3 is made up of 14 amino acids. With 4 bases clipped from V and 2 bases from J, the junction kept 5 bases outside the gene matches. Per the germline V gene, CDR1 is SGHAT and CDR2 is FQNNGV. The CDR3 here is CASSSRDRTYEQYF. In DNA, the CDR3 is TGTGCCAGCAGCTCCCGGGACAGAACCTACGAGCAGTACTTC.

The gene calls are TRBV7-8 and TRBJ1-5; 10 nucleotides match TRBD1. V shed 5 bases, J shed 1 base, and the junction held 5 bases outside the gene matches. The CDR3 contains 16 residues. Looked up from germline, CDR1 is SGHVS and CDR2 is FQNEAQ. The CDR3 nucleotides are TGTGCCAGCAGCAACCGACAGGGGGCAAGCAATCAGCCCCAGCATTTT. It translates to CASSNRQGASNQPQHF.

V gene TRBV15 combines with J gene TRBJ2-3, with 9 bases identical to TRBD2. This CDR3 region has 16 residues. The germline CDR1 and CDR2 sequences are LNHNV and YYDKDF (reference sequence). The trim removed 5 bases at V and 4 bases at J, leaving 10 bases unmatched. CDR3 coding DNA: TGTGCCACCAGCCCCACAAGCGGGGGGCCCCCAGATACGCAGTATTTT. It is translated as CATSPTSGGPPDTQYF.

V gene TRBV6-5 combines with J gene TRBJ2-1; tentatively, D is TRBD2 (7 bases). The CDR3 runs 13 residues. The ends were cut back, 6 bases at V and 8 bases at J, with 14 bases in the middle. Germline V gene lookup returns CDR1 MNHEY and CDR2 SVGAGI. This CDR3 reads CASSRGGGDEQFF. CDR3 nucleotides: TGTGCCAGCAGCCGCGGCGGGGGCGATGAGCAGTTCTTC.

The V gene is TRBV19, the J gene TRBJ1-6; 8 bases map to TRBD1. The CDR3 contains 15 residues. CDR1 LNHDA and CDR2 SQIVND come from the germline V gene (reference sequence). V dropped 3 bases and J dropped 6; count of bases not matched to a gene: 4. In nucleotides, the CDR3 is TGTGCCAGTAGTATGGCGGACAGGGTTAATTCACCCCTCCACTTT. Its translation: CASSMADRVNSPLHF.

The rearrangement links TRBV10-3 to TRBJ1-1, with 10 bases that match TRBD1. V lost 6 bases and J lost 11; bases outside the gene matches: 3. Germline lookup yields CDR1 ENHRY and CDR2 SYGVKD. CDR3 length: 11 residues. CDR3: CAIRGTGAAFF. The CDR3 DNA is TGTGCCATCAGGGGGACAGGGGCCGCTTTCTTT.

The CDR3 is CAWRFGGTEAFF. The CDR3 DNA follows: TGTGCCTGGAGGTTCGGGGGAACTGAAGCTTTCTTT. This chain links TRBV30 with TRBJ1-1; a weak D match, TRBD1 (5 bases). Trimming shortened V by 3 bases and J by 5 bases, and 10 bases separated the two germline ends. Germline V gene lookup returns CDR1 GTSNPN and CDR2 SVGIG (reference sequence). The CDR3 is 12 residues long. Looking up the rest from reference TRBV30 and TRBJ1-1 gives the full variable domain: SQTIHQWPATLVQPVGSPLSLECTVEGTSNPNLYWYRQAAGRGLQLLFYSVGIGQISSEVPQNLSASRPQDRQFILSSKKLLLSDSGFYLCAWRFGGTEAFFGQGTRLTVV.

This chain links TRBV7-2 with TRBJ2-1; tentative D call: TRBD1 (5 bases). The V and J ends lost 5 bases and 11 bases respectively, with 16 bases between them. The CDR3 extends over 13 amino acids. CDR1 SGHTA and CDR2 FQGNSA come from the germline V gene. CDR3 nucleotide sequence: TGTGCCAGCAGCCCTGACCCGACAGTTAAGCAGTTCTTC. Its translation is CASSPDPTVKQFF.

Here the CDR3 DNA reads TGTGCCAGCAGCTTGTCCAAGGGACTAGCGGGGGCAGCCTACGAGCAGTACTTC. It translates to CASSLSKGLAGAAYEQYF. The V gene is TRBV7-2, the J gene TRBJ2-7; 14 bases fit TRBD2. Trimming at V came to 3 bases and at J to 2 bases, leaving 9 bases not matched to a gene. The CDR3 covers 18 residues. CDR1 SGHTA and CDR2 FQGNSA come from the germline V gene.